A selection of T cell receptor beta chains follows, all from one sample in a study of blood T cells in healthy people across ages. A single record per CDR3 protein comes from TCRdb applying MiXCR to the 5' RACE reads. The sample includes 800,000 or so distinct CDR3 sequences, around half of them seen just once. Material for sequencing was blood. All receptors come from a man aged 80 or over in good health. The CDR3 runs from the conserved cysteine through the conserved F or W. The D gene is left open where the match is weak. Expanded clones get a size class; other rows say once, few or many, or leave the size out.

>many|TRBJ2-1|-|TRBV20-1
CSARGFDPTENEQFF
TGCAGTGCTAGAGGGTTCGACCCCACCGAGAATGAGCAGTTCTTC
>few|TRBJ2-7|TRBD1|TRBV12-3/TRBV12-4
CASSPTGGYYEQYF
TGTGCCAGCAGCCCTACAGGGGGATACTACGAGCAGTACTTC
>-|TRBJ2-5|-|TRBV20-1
CSASSPVGEETQYF
TGCAGTGCTAGTTCTCCGGTGGGAGAAGAGACCCAGTACTTC
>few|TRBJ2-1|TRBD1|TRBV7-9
CTSSLGQARGQFF
TGTACCAGCAGCTTAGGACAGGCCAGAGGGCAGTTCTTC
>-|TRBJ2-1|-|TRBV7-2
CASSSTWRSYNEQFF
TGTGCCAGCAGCTCCACTTGGCGCTCCTACAATGAGCAGTTCTTC
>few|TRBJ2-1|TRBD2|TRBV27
CASLEVAGSRYEQFF
TGTGCCAGCCTCGAGGTAGCGGGATCCCGGTATGAGCAGTTCTTC
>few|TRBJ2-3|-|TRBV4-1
CASSQGLRRGVGDTQYF
TGCGCCAGCAGCCAAGGATTAAGACGAGGGGTGGGCGATACGCAGTATTTT
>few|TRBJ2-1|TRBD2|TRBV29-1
CSVEGRVGSGGSYNEQFF
TGCAGCGTTGAGGGGAGGGTTGGTAGCGGGGGCTCCTACAATGAGCAGTTCTTC
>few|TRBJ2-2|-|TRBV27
CASSTTNTGELFF
TGTGCCAGCAGTACAACGAACACCGGGGAGCTGTTTTTT
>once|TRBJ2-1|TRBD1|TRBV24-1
CATSDWDSSSYNEQFF
TGTGCCACCAGTGATTGGGACAGCAGCTCCTACAATGAGCAGTTCTTC
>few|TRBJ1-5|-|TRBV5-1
CASSPVGLNEGNQPQHF
TGCGCCAGCAGCCCGGTGGGTCTAAACGAGGGCAATCAGCCCCAGCATTTT
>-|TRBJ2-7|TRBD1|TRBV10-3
CAISGVGTGVSYEQYF
TGTGCCATCAGTGGAGTCGGGACAGGAGTTTCCTACGAGCAGTACTTC
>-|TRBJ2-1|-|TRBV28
CASSSLVRSYNEQFF
TGTGCCAGCAGTTCGCTTGTGCGCTCCTACAATGAGCAGTTCTTC
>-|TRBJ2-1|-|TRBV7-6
CASSLLGSHNEQFF
TGTGCCAGCAGCTTACTTGGTTCCCACAATGAGCAGTTCTTC
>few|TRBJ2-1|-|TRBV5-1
CASSSGPRRFNEQFF
TGCGCCAGCAGCTCGGGACCCCGAAGATTCAATGAGCAGTTCTTC
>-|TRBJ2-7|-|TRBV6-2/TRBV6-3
CASSYGISYEQYF
TGTGCCAGCAGTTACGGCATTTCCTACGAGCAGTACTTC
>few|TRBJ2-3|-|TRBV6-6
CASSRGEALGDTQYF
TGTGCCAGCAGTAGGGGAGAGGCACTCGGAGATACGCAGTATTTT
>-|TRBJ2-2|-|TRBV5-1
CASSLEGPGELFF
TGCGCCAGCAGCTTGGAGGGTCCCGGGGAGCTGTTTTTT
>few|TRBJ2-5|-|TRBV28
CASTSRLFQETQYF
TGTGCCAGCACCTCGCGGTTATTCCAAGAGACCCAGTACTTC
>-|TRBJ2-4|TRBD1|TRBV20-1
CSARGQGAKNIQYF
TGCAGTGCTAGGGGACAGGGGGCCAAAAACATTCAGTACTTC
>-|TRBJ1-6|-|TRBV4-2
CASSQDLVWTVDSSPLHF
TGTGCCAGCAGCCAAGATCTAGTCTGGACAGTCGATAGTTCACCCCTCCACTTT
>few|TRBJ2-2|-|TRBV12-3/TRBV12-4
CASSYRGAGELFF
TGTGCCAGCAGTTACCGGGGTGCCGGGGAGCTGTTTTTT
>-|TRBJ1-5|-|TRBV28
CASSLWDSVSNQPQHF
TGTGCCAGCAGTTTATGGGACAGCGTCAGCAATCAGCCCCAGCATTTT
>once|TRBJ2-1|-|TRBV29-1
CSVVSRGGDEQFF
TGCAGCGTTGTGTCCAGGGGAGGGGATGAGCAGTTCTTC
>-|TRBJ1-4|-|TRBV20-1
CSARVLGEMNEKLFF
TGCAGTGCTAGAGTCCTAGGGGAAATGAATGAAAAACTGTTTTTT
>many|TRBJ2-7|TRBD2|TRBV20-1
CSAPGTRASEQYF
TGCAGTGCTCCCGGGACTAGGGCCTCCGAGCAGTACTTC
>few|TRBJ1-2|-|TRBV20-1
CSARDATGSYGYTF
TGCAGTGCTAGAGATGCTACAGGGAGCTATGGCTACACCTTC
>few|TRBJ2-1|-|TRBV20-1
CSATISYNEQFF
TGCAGTGCAACTATCTCCTACAATGAGCAGTTCTTC